This T cell receptor beta chain was profiled in a study of shared clonotypes between healthy human individuals. This clone was recorded only once. The target antigen is unknown. Points from the study as a whole: It was observed that 5% to 6.5% of naive CD4 clonotypes were shared across several donors. Rarefaction curves obtained for sorted subsets showed sequencing incomplete despite large depth.

The authors split each subset's genomic DNA evenly across several immunoSEQ plates. Profiled with immunoSEQ multiplex PCR; TCRdb holds only in-frame clones, not every one. The table records around 2.1 million clones, 93% of them present only once. Naive CD8 cells were CD45RO-negative, positively selected for CCR7, excluding terminally differentiated effector memory CD45RA+ cells. All donors qualified as healthy HIV-negative adults and had experienced no recent acute infections or vaccinations. The ends lost 4 bases at V and 3 bases at J; junction bases unmatched: 12. Germline V gives CDR1 SGHRS, CDR2 YFSETQ. This CDR3 comprises 18 residues.

This TCR came from a man aged 18 to 35 in good health. Some clones in this sample may be carry-over from other donors' samples. The source material was naive CD8+ T cells from PBMCs. The chain couples TRBV5-1 to TRBJ2-7; 14 bases are shared with TRBD2. The CDR3 coding sequence is TGCGCCAGCAGCCCGCACCCGGGACTAGCGGGAGAGTTCTACGAGCAGTACTTC. Translation gives CASSPHPGLAGEFYEQYF.